This T cell receptor beta chain emerged from a study of metastatic and nonmetastatic thyroid tumors (dated by TCRdb to the early 2020s). For context, the study as a whole: The researchers compared repertoires between peripheral blood samples and tumor or nodule tissue samples from patients with malignant or benign thyroid disease. Overall study results and their limits: In both blood and tumor samples, malignant tumors were reported to have significantly higher TCR beta diversity than benign nodules.

From a lookup of the germline V gene (reference sequence), CDR1 and CDR2 are MNHEY and SMNVEV. Trimming accounts for 6 bases at V and 5 bases at J, while the number of junction bases matched to no gene is 12. The CDR3 holds 15 amino acids from the cysteine to the phenylalanine. The only DNA kept is the CDR3, 45 bases in frame from the first base. No treatment had been received by any patient before thyroid surgery. Using T-cell receptor beta sequencing, the researchers looked back retrospectively at clinical samples from patients, gathered between the early 2010s and the late 2010s. Receptor amplification or capture employed PCR. The instrument was an Illumina HiSeq 4000. High-throughput sequencing was used to profile the TCR beta-chain CDR3 region of every patient. In the source study's methods: A classifier to discriminate distant-metastatic papillary thyroid cancer patients was built from CDR3 differences across clinicopathological groups. The Shannon index was used to measure repertoire diversity, and the Morisita-Horn index was used to measure how similar tumor and blood repertoires were. TCRdb applied fastp at Q25 and MiXCR to the public reads, then kept only in-frame beta chains. The V and J calls and clone size come from TCRdb's table, not from the authors' own analysis. A total of under 55,000 clones appear in this sample, approximately 17% of them only once. Around 3% of the sample goes to the ten largest clones.

Many counts were recorded for this clone. No antigen is known for it. Base qualities are not provided; no much larger clone lies one nucleotide away. Recombination joined TRBV27 with TRBJ2-7; TRBD2 aligns with 8 central bases. This receptor was identified in a female donor with papillary thyroid cancer or a benign thyroid nodule (not recorded which). Some clones in this sample may be carry-over from other donors' samples. Sequenced sample: blood. The CDR3 sequence is CASSSETSAIHEQYF. The DNA sequence is as follows: TGTGCCAGCAGCTCAGAGACTAGCGCGATCCACGAGCAGTACTTC.